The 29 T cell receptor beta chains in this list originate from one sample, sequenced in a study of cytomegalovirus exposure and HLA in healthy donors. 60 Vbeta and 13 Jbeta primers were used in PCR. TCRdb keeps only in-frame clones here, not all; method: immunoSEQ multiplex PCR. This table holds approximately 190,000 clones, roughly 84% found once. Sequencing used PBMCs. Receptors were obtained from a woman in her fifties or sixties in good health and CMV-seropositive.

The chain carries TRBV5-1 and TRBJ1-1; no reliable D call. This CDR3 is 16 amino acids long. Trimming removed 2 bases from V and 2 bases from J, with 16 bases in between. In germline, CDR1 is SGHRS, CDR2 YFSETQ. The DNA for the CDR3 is TGCGCCAGCAGCTTAGAACTAAGGTCCTTCAACACTGAAGCTTTCTTT. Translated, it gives CASSLELRSFNTEAFF.

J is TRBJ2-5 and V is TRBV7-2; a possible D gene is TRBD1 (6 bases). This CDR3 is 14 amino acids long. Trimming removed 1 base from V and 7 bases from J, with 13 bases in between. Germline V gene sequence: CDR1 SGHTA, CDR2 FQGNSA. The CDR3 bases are TGTGCCAGCAGCTTAGTGGCAGGGGATGGGACCCAGTACTTC. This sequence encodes CASSLVAGDGTQYF.

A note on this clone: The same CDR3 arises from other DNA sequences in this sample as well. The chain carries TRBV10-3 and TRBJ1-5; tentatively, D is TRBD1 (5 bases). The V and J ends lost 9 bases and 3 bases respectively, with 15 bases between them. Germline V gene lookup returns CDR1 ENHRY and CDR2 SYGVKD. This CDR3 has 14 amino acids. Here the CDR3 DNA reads TGTGCCATAGCAGGGAACTTGGACAATCAGCCCCAGCATTTT. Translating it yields CAIAGNLDNQPQHF.

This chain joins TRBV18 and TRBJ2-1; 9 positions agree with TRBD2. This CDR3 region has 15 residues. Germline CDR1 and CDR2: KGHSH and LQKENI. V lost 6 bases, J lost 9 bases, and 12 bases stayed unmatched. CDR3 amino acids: CASSPASGGSGEQFF. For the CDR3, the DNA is TGTGCCAGCTCCCCCGCAAGCGGGGGGTCGGGTGAGCAGTTCTTC. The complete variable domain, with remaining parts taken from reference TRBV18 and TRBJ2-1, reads NAGVMQNPRHLVRRRGQEARLRCSPMKGHSHVYWYRQLPEEGLKFMVYLQKENIIDESGMPKERFSAEFPKEGPSILRIQQVVRGDSAAYFCASSPASGGSGEQFFGPGTRLTVL.

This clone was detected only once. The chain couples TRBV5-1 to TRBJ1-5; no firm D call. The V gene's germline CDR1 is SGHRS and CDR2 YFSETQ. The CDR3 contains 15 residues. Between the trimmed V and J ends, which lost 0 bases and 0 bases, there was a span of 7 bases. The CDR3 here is CASSLGTNSNQPQHF. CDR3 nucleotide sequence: TGCGCCAGCAGCTTGGGTACAAATAGCAATCAGCCCCAGCATTTT.

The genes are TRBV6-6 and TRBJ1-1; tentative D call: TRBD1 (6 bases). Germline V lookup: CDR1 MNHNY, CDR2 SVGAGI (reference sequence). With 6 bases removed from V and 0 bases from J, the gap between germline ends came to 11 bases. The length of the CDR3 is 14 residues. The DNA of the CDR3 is TGTGCCAGCAGGGAGTACAGGGTGAACACTGAAGCTTTCTTT. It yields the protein CASREYRVNTEAFF.

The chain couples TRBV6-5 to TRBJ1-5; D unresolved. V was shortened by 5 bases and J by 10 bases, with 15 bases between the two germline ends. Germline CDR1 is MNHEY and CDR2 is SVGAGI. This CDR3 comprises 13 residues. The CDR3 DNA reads TGTGCCAGCAGTCCTACCGGGTTCGGCCCCCAGCATTTT. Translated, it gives CASSPTGFGPQHF.

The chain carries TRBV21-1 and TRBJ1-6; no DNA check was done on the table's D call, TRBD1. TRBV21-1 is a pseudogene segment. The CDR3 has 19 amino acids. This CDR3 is CASSTTGTGWNLSNSPLHF. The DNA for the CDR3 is TGTGCCAGCAGCACAACCGGGACAGGGTGGAATTTAAGTAATTCACCCCTCCACTTT.

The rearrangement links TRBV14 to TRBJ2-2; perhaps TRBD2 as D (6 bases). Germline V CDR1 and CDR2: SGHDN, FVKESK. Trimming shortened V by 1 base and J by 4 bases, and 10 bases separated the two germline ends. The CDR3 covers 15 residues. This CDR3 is CASSQVGGFTGELFF. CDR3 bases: TGTGCCAGCAGCCAAGTGGGGGGTTTCACCGGGGAGCTGTTTTTT.

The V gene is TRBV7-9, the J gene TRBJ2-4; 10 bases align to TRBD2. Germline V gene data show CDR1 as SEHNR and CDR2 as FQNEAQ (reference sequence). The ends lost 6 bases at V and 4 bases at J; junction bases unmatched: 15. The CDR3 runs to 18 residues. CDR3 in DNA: TGTGCCAGCAGTTATCTTAGACATAGCGGGGGGACTAAAAACATTCAGTACTTC. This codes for CASSYLRHSGGTKNIQYF.

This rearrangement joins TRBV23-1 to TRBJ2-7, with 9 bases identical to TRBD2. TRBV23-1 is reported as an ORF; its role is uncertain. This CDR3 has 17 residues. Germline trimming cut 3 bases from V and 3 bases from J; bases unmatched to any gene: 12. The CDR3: CASSHPIPSGVNYEQYF. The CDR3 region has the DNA TGCGCCAGCAGTCACCCCATCCCTAGCGGGGTTAACTACGAGCAGTACTTC.

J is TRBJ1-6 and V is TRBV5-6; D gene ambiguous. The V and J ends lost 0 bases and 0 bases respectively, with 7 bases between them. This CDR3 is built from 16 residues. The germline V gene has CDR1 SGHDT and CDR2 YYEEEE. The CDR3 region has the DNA TGTGCCAGCAGCTTGGGAGGGAGCTCCTATAATTCACCCCTCCACTTT. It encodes CASSLGGSSYNSPLHF. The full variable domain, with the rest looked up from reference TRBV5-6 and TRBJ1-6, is DAGVTQSPTHLIKTRGQQVTLRCSPKSGHDTVSWYQQALGQGPQFIFQYYEEEERQRGNFPDRFSGHQFPNYSSELNVNALLLGDSALYLCASSLGGSSYNSPLHFGNGTRLTVT.

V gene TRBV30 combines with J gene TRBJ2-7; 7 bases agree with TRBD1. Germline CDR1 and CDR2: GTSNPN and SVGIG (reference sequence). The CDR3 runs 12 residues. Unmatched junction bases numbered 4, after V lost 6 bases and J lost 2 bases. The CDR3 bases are TGTGCCTGTGGACAGGAACCCTACGAGCAGTACTTC. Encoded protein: CACGQEPYEQYF.

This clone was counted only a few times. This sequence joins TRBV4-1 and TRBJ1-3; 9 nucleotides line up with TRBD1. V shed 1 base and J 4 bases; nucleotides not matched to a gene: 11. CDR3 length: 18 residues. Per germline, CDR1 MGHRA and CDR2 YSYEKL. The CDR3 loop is CASSQGDRVRTAGNTIYF. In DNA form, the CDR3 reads TGCGCCAGCAGCCAAGGGGACAGGGTGAGGACGGCGGGAAACACCATATATTTT.

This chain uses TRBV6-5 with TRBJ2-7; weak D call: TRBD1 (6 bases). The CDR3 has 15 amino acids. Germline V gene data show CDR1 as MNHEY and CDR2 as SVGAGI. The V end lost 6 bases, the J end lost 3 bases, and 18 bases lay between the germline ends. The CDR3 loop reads CASSRDRLGGYEQYF. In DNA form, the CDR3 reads TGTGCCAGCAGCAGAGACAGGCTTGGAGGCTACGAGCAGTACTTC.

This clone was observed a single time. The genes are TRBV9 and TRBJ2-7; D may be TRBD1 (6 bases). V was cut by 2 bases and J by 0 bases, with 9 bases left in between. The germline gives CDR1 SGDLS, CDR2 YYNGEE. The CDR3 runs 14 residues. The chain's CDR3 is CASSVGHSSYEQYF. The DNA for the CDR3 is TGTGCCAGCAGCGTGGGACATAGCTCCTACGAGCAGTACTTC. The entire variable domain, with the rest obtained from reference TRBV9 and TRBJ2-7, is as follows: DSGVTQTPKHLITATGQRVTLRCSPRSGDLSVYWYQQSLDQGLQFLIQYYNGEERAKGNILERFSAQQFPDLHSELNLSSLELGDSALYFCASSVGHSSYEQYFGPGTRLTVT.

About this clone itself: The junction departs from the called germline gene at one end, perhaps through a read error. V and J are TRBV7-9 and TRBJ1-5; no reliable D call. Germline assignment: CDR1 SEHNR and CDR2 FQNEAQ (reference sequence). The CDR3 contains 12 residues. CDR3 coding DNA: TGTTCCAGCAGCTTAGGTGAGCAGCCCCAGCATTTT. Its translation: CSSSLGEQPQHF.

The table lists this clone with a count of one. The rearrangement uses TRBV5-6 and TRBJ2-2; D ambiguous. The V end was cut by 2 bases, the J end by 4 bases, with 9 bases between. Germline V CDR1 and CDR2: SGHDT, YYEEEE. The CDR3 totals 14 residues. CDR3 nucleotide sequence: TGTGCCAGCAGCTTTGCGGCCTCCACCGGGGAGCTGTTTTTT. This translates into CASSFAASTGELFF.

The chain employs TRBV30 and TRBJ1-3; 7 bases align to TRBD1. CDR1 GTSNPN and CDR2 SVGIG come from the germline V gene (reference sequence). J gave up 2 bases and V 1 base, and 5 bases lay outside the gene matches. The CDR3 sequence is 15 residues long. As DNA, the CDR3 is TGTGCCTGGAGTGCCCTCGACAGGGCTGGAAACACCATATATTTT. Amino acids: CAWSALDRAGNTIYF.

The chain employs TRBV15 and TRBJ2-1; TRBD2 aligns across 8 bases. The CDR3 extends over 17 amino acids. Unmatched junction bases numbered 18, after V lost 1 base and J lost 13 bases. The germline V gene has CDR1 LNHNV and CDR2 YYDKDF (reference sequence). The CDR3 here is CATSRATGTRGEMRQFF. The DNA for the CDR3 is TGTGCCACCAGCAGAGCTACCGGGACTAGGGGAGAAATGAGACAGTTCTTC.

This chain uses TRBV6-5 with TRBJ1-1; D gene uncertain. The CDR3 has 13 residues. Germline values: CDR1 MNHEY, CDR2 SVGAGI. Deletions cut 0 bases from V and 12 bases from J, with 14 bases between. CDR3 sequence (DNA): TGTGCCAGCAGTTACTCCCAGACTCCGCTCCCTTTCTTT. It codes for CASSYSQTPLPFF.

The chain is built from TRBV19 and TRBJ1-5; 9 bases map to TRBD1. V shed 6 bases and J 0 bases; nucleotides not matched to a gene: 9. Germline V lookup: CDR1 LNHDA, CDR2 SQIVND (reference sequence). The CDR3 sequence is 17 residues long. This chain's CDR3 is CASRETGTGYSNQPQHF. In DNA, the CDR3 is TGTGCCAGTAGGGAGACCGGGACAGGGTATAGCAATCAGCCCCAGCATTTT.

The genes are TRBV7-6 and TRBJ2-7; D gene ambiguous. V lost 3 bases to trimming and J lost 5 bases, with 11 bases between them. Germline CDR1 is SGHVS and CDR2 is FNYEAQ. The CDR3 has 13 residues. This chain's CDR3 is CASSFRVVDEQYF. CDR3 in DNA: TGTGCCAGCAGCTTCCGGGTAGTGGACGAGCAGTACTTC.

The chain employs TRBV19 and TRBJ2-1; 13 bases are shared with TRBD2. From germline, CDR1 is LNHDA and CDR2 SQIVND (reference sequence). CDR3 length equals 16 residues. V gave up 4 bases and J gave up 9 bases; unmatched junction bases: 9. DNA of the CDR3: TGTGCCAGTAGTAATTGGGGACTAGCGGGGTGGGGTGAGCAGTTCTTC. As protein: CASSNWGLAGWGEQFF.

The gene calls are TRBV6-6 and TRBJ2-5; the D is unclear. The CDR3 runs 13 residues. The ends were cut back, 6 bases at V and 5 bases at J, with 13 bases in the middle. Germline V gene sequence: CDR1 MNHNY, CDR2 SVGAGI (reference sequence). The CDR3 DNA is TGTGCCAGCAGCCCCAGACCGAGGGAGACCCAGTACTTC. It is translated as CASSPRPRETQYF.

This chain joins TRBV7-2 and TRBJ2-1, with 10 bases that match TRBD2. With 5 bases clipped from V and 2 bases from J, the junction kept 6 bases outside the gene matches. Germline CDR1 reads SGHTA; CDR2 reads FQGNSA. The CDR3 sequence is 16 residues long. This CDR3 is CASSPSSGGAYNEQFF. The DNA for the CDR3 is TGTGCCAGCAGCCCCTCCAGCGGGGGGGCCTACAATGAGCAGTTCTTC. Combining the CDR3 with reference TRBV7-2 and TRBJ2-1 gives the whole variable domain GAGVSQSPSNKVTEKGKDVELRCDPISGHTALYWYRQSLGQGLEFLIYFQGNSAPDKSGLPSDRFSAERTGGSVSTLTIQRTQQEDSAVYLCASSPSSGGAYNEQFFGPGTRLTVL.

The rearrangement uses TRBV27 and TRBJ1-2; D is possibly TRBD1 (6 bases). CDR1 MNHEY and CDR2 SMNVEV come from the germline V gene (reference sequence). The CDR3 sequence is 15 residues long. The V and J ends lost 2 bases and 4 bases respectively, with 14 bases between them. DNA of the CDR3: TGTGCCAGCAGTTTAAGCCGGGACACACTCTATGGCTACACCTTC. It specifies CASSLSRDTLYGYTF.

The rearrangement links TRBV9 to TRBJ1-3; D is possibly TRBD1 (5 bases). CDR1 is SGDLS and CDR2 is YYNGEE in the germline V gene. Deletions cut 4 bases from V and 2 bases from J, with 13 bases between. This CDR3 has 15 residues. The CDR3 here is CASSPRAVAGNTIYF. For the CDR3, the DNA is TGTGCCAGCAGCCCCAGGGCCGTAGCTGGAAACACCATATATTTT.

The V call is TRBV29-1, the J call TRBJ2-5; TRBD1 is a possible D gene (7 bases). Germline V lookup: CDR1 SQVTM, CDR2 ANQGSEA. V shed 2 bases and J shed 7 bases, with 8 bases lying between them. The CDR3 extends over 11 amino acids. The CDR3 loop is CSVEQGGTQYF. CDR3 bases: TGCAGCGTTGAACAGGGGGGGACCCAGTACTTC.